Following are 27 T cell receptor beta chains from one sample sequenced in a study of PD-1 blockade in classical Hodgkin lymphoma. Clones were read by immunoSEQ multiplex PCR, and TCRdb kept only the in-frame ones, dropping some. The sample lists fewer than 15,000 clones; roughly 78% were seen once. Each patient experienced a relapse that followed autologous stem cell transplantation, and brentuximab vedotin exposure varied. This sample comprised peripheral blood mononuclear cells (PBMCs), obtained at baseline. The receptors were gathered from a human donor with classical Hodgkin lymphoma.

The genes are TRBV27 and TRBJ2-7; 13 nucleotides agree with TRBD2. The ends lost 6 bases at V and 2 bases at J; junction bases unmatched: 1. CDR1 is MNHEY, CDR2 SMNVEV, per germline (reference sequence). CDR3 size: 14 residues. Here the CDR3 DNA reads TGTGCCAGCAGACTAGCGGGGGGGACCTACGAGCAGTACTTC. It translates to CASRLAGGTYEQYF.

The chain joins TRBV6-5 to TRBJ2-4; D possibly corresponds to TRBD1 (5 bases). The CDR3 sequence is 15 residues long. Germline V lookup: CDR1 MNHEY, CDR2 SVGAGI. With 6 bases removed from V and 8 bases from J, the gap between germline ends came to 20 bases. CDR3 DNA sequence: TGTGCCAGCAGCCGCGAACCCCAGGGTACCCACATTCAGTACTTC. It specifies CASSREPQGTHIQYF.

This chain connects TRBV6-5 to TRBJ2-2, with D uncertain. The CDR3 extends over 11 amino acids. The V end was cut by 4 bases, the J end by 7 bases, with 4 bases between. Germline-derived CDR1 and CDR2 are MNHEY and SVGAGI. The CDR3 sequence: CASSSVGELFF. The CDR3, as DNA: TGTGCCAGCAGTTCGGTCGGGGAGCTGTTTTTT.

The CDR3 bases are TGTGCCAGCAGAAAGGATAGAAATAATGAAAAACTGTTTTTT. Protein: CASRKDRNNEKLFF. The chain joins TRBV6-6 to TRBJ1-4, with D uncertain. The V end was cut by 6 bases, the J end by 4 bases, with 12 bases between. The CDR3 extends over 14 amino acids. The germline CDR1 and CDR2 sequences are MNHNY and SVGAGI (reference sequence).

The rearrangement links TRBV29-1 to TRBJ2-7; D is uncertain. CDR3 length: 11 residues. V was trimmed by 6 bases and J by 3 bases, leaving 9 bases between them. CDR1 SQVTM and CDR2 ANQGSEA come from the germline V gene. CDR3 nucleotide sequence: TGCAGCGTCAAAGACCTCTACGAGCAGTACTTC. This encodes CSVKDLYEQYF.

There are a few counts of this clone. This chain joins TRBV7-2 and TRBJ2-2; D remains unclear. The germline V gene has CDR1 SGHTA and CDR2 FQGNSA. The V end lost 6 bases, the J end lost 4 bases, and 6 bases lay between the germline ends. This CDR3 comprises 12 residues. The CDR3 bases are TGTGCCAGCAGTTCCTTCACCGGGGAGCTGTTTTTT. Amino acid sequence: CASSSFTGELFF.

This clone was counted a single time. The chain combines TRBV4-2 with TRBJ2-3, with D unresolved. Per the germline V gene, CDR1 is LGHNA and CDR2 is YNFKEQ. The CDR3 is made up of 15 amino acids. V was trimmed by 0 bases and J by 5 bases, leaving 12 bases between them. The CDR3 reads CASSQEGSVGDTQYF. The CDR3 nucleotides are TGTGCCAGCAGCCAAGAAGGCAGCGTGGGAGATACGCAGTATTTT.

The chain joins TRBV10-3 to TRBJ1-5; the match to TRBD1 covers 7 bases. The CDR3 has 18 residues. Trimming removed 0 bases from V and 1 base from J; junction bases left unmatched: 9. Germline V lookup: CDR1 ENHRY, CDR2 SYGVKD. In DNA, the CDR3 is TGTGCCATCAGTGAGTCGAGTCGGGACAGTGTAAGCAATCAGCCCCAGCATTTT. Its translation: CAISESSRDSVSNQPQHF.

This clone was detected only once. The V gene is TRBV6-1, the J gene TRBJ1-5; no definite D call. The V and J ends lost 4 bases and 1 base respectively, with 8 bases between them. The CDR3 has 14 amino acids. The germline gives CDR1 MNHNS, CDR2 SASEGT. The CDR3, as DNA: TGTGCCAGCAGTGCCGTGTCGAGCAATCAGCCCCAGCATTTT. Its translation: CASSAVSSNQPQHF.

The chain joins TRBV7-3 to TRBJ1-6; 9 bases line up with TRBD1. This CDR3 region has 14 residues. The trim removed 5 bases at V and 9 bases at J, leaving 5 bases unmatched. CDR1 and CDR2 from the germline V gene are SGHTA and FQGTGA. The DNA of the CDR3 is TGTGCCAGCAGCCAACAGGGGGCGACTTCACCCCTCCACTTT. This gives the protein CASSQQGATSPLHF.

Only a few counts were recorded for this clone. The gene calls are TRBV19 and TRBJ2-1; the D gene is possibly TRBD2 (6 bases). There are 15 residues in the CDR3. V was cut by 7 bases and J by 0 bases, with 13 bases left in between. Germline CDR1 reads LNHDA; CDR2 reads SQIVND (reference sequence). The CDR3 is CASKLEGGSYNEQFF. The CDR3 DNA is TGTGCCAGTAAGCTGGAGGGAGGCTCCTACAATGAGCAGTTCTTC.

The chain links TRBV6-5 to TRBJ2-1; the D is unclear. V was cut by 0 bases and J by 9 bases, with 12 bases left in between. This CDR3 is built from 14 residues. Germline loops: CDR1 MNHEY, CDR2 SVGAGI. CDR3 residues: CASSYSNRVTEQFF. CDR3 in DNA: TGTGCCAGCAGTTACTCGAACAGAGTGACTGAGCAGTTCTTC.

This clone showed up just once. The V and J genes are TRBV11-2 and TRBJ2-3; D call uncertain. The germline V gene encodes CDR1 SGHAT and CDR2 FQNNGV. With 1 base removed from V and 2 bases from J, the gap between germline ends came to 10 bases. The CDR3 is made up of 15 amino acids. The CDR3 DNA follows: TGTGCCAGCAGCTTAGGTGTTAGTCCCACAGATACGCAGTATTTT. Amino acid sequence: CASSLGVSPTDTQYF. The full variable domain, its missing parts supplied by reference TRBV11-2 and TRBJ2-3, is EAGVAQSPRYKIIEKRQSVAFWCNPISGHATLYWYQQILGQGPKLLIQFQNNGVVDDSQLPKDRFSAERLKGVDSTLKIQPAKLEDSAVYLCASSLGVSPTDTQYFGPGTRLTVL.

This chain joins TRBV27 and TRBJ1-6; D ambiguous. Germline V CDR1 and CDR2: MNHEY, SMNVEV (reference sequence). The CDR3 is 15 amino acids. V lost 5 bases and J lost 4, with 12 bases in between. CDR3 amino acids: CASSTYRVYNSPLHF. The CDR3 bases are TGTGCCAGCAGTACCTACAGAGTTTATAATTCACCCCTCCACTTT.

The sample holds one count of this clone. V and J are TRBV5-1 and TRBJ2-7, with no clear D. V lost 4 bases and J 0 bases, leaving 14 bases between the germline ends. Germline loops: CDR1 SGHRS, CDR2 YFSETQ. The CDR3 spans 15 residues. The CDR3 spells CASSRVAGSSYEQYF. The DNA for the CDR3 is TGCGCCAGCAGCCGGGTGGCAGGAAGCTCCTACGAGCAGTACTTC.

The gene calls are TRBV2 and TRBJ1-6; 11 positions agree with TRBD1. Losses at the gene ends were 6 bases for V and 10 bases for J; bases not matched to a gene: 2. Looked up from germline, CDR1 is SNHLY and CDR2 is FYNNEI. CDR3 size: 13 residues. DNA of the CDR3: TGTGCCAGCAGGGGACAGGGGGTCTCACCCCTCCACTTT. Translated, it gives CASRGQGVSPLHF.

The V and J genes are TRBV5-8 and TRBJ2-1; D is tentatively TRBD1 or TRBD2 (5 bases each). V dropped 7 bases and J dropped 4 bases, with 21 bases sitting between them. This CDR3 contains 16 residues. Germline V gives CDR1 SGHTS, CDR2 YDEGEE. Here the CDR3 reads CASSPMLRGGYNEQFF. The CDR3, as DNA: TGTGCCAGCTCCCCCATGCTTAGGGGCGGGTACAATGAGCAGTTCTTC.

The table lists this clone with a few counts. The chain employs TRBV5-8 and TRBJ2-5, with D perhaps matching TRBD2 (6 bases). Trimming left V 4 bases short and J 5 bases short, with 12 bases between. The germline V gene has CDR1 SGHTS and CDR2 YDEGEE. The CDR3 runs to 13 residues. The CDR3 DNA is TGTGCCAGCAGCAGGTGGGGGGTGGAGACCCAGTACTTC. This codes for CASSRWGVETQYF.

This sequence joins TRBV10-3 and TRBJ2-3, with D hard to call. The CDR3 spans 14 residues. Germline CDR1 and CDR2: ENHRY and SYGVKD. V was trimmed by 7 bases and J by 0 bases, leaving 11 bases between them. CDR3 loop: CAIKKEPSTDTQYF. The CDR3, as DNA: TGTGCCATCAAGAAAGAACCTAGCACAGATACGCAGTATTTT.

The rearrangement joins TRBV18 to TRBJ1-3, with TRBD1 matching over 7 bases. Germline trimming cut 3 bases from V and 0 bases from J; bases unmatched to any gene: 5. Germline V gene data show CDR1 as KGHSH and CDR2 as LQKENI. CDR3 length: 16 amino acids. The CDR3 here is CASSPGQLTSGNTIYF. The CDR3 bases are TGTGCCAGCTCACCGGGACAGCTCACCTCTGGAAACACCATATATTTT. Using reference TRBV18 and TRBJ1-3 for the parts outside the CDR3, the full variable domain is NAGVMQNPRHLVRRRGQEARLRCSPMKGHSHVYWYRQLPEEGLKFMVYLQKENIIDESGMPKERFSAEFPKEGPSILRIQQVVRGDSAAYFCASSPGQLTSGNTIYFGEGSWLTVV.

The rearrangement joins TRBV5-1 to TRBJ1-5, with D maybe TRBD1 (5 bases). The CDR3 has 15 amino acids. The V gene lost 3 bases and the J gene lost 2 bases, with 12 bases spanning the gap. Germline V gives CDR1 SGHRS, CDR2 YFSETQ. The chain's CDR3 is CASSYLQACNQPQHF. The CDR3 DNA is TGCGCCAGCAGCTACCTACAGGCTTGCAATCAGCCCCAGCATTTT.

V and J are TRBV6-1 and TRBJ1-1, with D perhaps matching TRBD1 (5 bases). The CDR3 contains 13 residues. Germline V gene data show CDR1 as MNHNS and CDR2 as SASEGT. V gave up 8 bases and J gave up 1 base, with 11 bases separating them. The CDR3 sequence: CASGARENTEAFF. CDR3 sequence (DNA): TGTGCCAGCGGCGCCAGGGAGAACACTGAAGCTTTCTTT.

This rearrangement joins TRBV14 to TRBJ2-3; the D is unclear. Germline V lookup: CDR1 SGHDN, CDR2 FVKESK. This CDR3 spans 14 amino acids. V was trimmed by 4 bases and J by 2 bases, leaving 10 bases between them. CDR3 amino acids: CASSPYRYTDTQYF. The CDR3 DNA sequence: TGTGCCAGCAGCCCCTACCGTTACACAGATACGCAGTATTTT.

This clone was recorded only once. The J gene is TRBJ1-2, the V gene TRBV6-1, with no clear D. This CDR3 is 13 amino acids long. Trimming left V 7 bases short and J 0 bases short, with 9 bases between. The germline CDR1 and CDR2 sequences are MNHNS and SASEGT. In DNA, the CDR3 is TGTGCCAGCACAACGCGAGCTAACTATGGCTACACCTTC. Translated: CASTTRANYGYTF.

This sequence joins TRBV4-1 and TRBJ2-7; D may be TRBD1 or TRBD2 (5 bases each). Germline loops: CDR1 MGHRA, CDR2 YSYEKL. The CDR3 length is 16 residues. V was shortened by 1 base and J by 1 base, with 14 bases between the two germline ends. This CDR3 is CASSQVRGVESYEQYF. Written as DNA, the CDR3 is TGCGCCAGCAGCCAAGTTAGGGGAGTGGAGTCCTACGAGCAGTACTTC.

The rearrangement links TRBV6-5 to TRBJ2-1, with D hard to call. Germline CDR1 and CDR2: MNHEY and SVGAGI. V lost 5 bases to trimming and J lost 0 bases, with 8 bases between them. This CDR3 contains 14 residues. In DNA form, the CDR3 reads TGTGCCAGCAGTCCAGCGAGCTCCTACAATGAGCAGTTCTTC. This sequence encodes CASSPASSYNEQFF.

The rearrangement uses TRBV10-3 and TRBJ1-2; D gene ambiguous. Per germline, CDR1 ENHRY and CDR2 SYGVKD. The germline V and J ends were trimmed by 0 bases and 5 bases, with 7 bases remaining between them. The CDR3 totals 13 residues. The CDR3 nucleotides are TGTGCCATCAGTGAGTCGAATAGGTATGGCTACACCTTC. This sequence encodes CAISESNRYGYTF.